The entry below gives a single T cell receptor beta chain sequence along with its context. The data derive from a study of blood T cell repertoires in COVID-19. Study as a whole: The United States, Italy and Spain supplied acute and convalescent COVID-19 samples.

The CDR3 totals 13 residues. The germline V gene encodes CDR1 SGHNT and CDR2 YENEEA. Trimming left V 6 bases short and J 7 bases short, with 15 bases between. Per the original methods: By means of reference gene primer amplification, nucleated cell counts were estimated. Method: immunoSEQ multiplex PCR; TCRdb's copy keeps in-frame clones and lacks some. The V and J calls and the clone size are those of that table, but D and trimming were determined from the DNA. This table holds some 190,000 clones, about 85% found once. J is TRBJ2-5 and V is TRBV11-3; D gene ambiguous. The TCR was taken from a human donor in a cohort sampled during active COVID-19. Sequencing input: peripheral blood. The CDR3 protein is CASSYGSSGTQYF. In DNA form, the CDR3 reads TGTGCCAGCAGTTATGGATCCTCGGGGACCCAGTACTTC.